This T cell receptor beta chain was documented in a study of identical twins. Findings of the study overall: Analyses of zero insertions could, in part, be confounded by invariant MAIT and iNKT cells.

Each cDNA held unique molecular identifiers, and template switching gave it a universal primer site. TCRdb re-called the 5' RACE reads through MiXCR, storing one row per CDR3 protein. The table has approximately 140,000 distinct CDR3 sequences, around 3.4% seen once. The germline V gene has CDR1 LNHNV and CDR2 YYDKDF (reference sequence). The CDR3 has 14 residues. V was shortened by 6 bases and J by 0 bases, with 9 bases between the two germline ends. This clonotype showed up many times. The antigen is not known. The chain has TRBV15 and TRBJ2-1; D is tentatively TRBD1 or TRBD2 (5 bases each). The receptor was isolated from a man aged 18 to 29 in good health. Sequenced material: memory T cells sorted from blood. The CDR3 nucleotides are TGTGCCACCAGTCCGAGGGGCTCCTACAATGAGCAGTTCTTC. Protein: CATSPRGSYNEQFF.